What follows are 7 T cell receptor beta chains derived from one specimen sequenced in a study of T cells after yellow fever vaccination. MiXCR, run by TCRdb on the 5' RACE reads, gives a single entry per CDR3 protein. The sample consists of about 310,000 distinct CDR3 sequences, around 3.6% of them appearing once. This specimen was PBMCs, taken on the day of the yellow fever booster vaccination. The receptors shown here come from a man younger than 35 who received the YFV17D yellow fever vaccine.

This clonotype has just a few counts. V usage is TRBV14 and J usage is TRBJ2-7, with 8 bases identical to TRBD2. Germline CDR1 SGHDN, CDR2 FVKESK. The CDR3 loop spans 15 amino acids. V lost 3 bases to trimming and J lost 2 bases; unmatched junction nucleotides: 6. The CDR3 bases are TGTGCCAGCAGCCAGGGCGGGGGGCGCACCTACGAGCAGTACGTC. As protein: CASSQGGGRTYEQYV.

This clonotype was seen only a few times. The chain links TRBV27 to TRBJ2-1, with 7 bases fitting TRBD1. Germline assignment: CDR1 MNHEY and CDR2 SMNVEV (reference sequence). This CDR3 has 14 amino acids. With V trimmed by 9 bases and J by 8 bases, 13 bases remained unmatched. The CDR3 protein is CASTLGTGADEQFF. CDR3 sequence (DNA): TGTGCCAGTACCCTCGGCACAGGGGCCGATGAGCAGTTCTTC.

This clonotype was seen at least ten times. The chain is built from TRBV5-6 and TRBJ2-1; 14 positions agree with TRBD2. Germline assignment: CDR1 SGHDT and CDR2 YYEEEE. The CDR3 is 15 amino acids. The junction had 6 bases not matched to a gene; V was cut back by 4 bases and J by 9 bases. This CDR3 reads CASSRLAGGLGEQFF. CDR3 coding DNA: TGTGCCAGCAGCAGACTAGCGGGGGGGCTGGGTGAGCAGTTCTTC.

This clonotype has at least ten counts. The rearrangement links TRBV20-1 to TRBJ2-1, with TRBD2 matching 9 bases. The germline CDR1 and CDR2 sequences are DFQATT and SNEGSKA (reference sequence). Trimming removed 6 bases from V and 3 bases from J; junction bases left unmatched: 12. The CDR3 length is 16 residues. The CDR3 sequence is CSASVFSGGHYNEQFF. DNA of the CDR3: TGCAGTGCCTCTGTTTTTAGCGGGGGCCACTACAATGAGCAGTTCTTC.

J is TRBJ1-6 and V is TRBV4-1; TRBD1 matches 7 bases. The CDR3 totals 15 residues. From germline, CDR1 is MGHRA and CDR2 YSYEKL. V shed 2 bases, J shed 9 bases, and the junction held 7 bases outside the gene matches. CDR3 region: CASSQPGTGVSPLHF. As DNA, the CDR3 is TGCGCCAGCAGCCAACCCGGTACAGGGGTTTCACCCCTCCACTTT.

This clonotype has more than one count but fewer than ten. This chain links TRBV5-4 with TRBJ2-5; D is unclear. There are 13 residues in the CDR3. Germline V gene lookup returns CDR1 SGHNT and CDR2 YYREEE (reference sequence). The germline V and J ends were trimmed by 0 bases and 3 bases, with 6 bases remaining between them. The CDR3, as DNA: TGTGCCAGCAGCTTGGACTTGGAAGAGACCCAGTACTTC. The encoded protein is CASSLDLEETQYF.

This clonotype was counted between two and nine times. The V and J genes are TRBV18 and TRBJ2-3; D possibly corresponds to TRBD1 (5 bases). The CDR3 has 17 residues. Deletions cut 3 bases from V and 0 bases from J, with 16 bases between. Germline lookup yields CDR1 KGHSH and CDR2 LQKENI. CDR3 protein: CASSPPPVDSSTDTQYF. Written as DNA, the CDR3 is TGTGCCAGCTCACCGCCTCCGGTAGACAGTAGCACAGATACGCAGTATTTT.